Presented here are 18 T cell receptor beta chains from one specimen sequenced in a study of cytomegalovirus exposure and HLA in healthy donors. The PCR was carried out with 60 Vbeta primers and 13 Jbeta primers. The protocol was immunoSEQ multiplex PCR, while the TCRdb copy is restricted to in-frame clones and leaves out a portion. The sample yields 150,000 to 200,000 clones, about 81% seen once. Sequenced sample: PBMCs. The receptors shown here come from a man between 18 and 35 years old in good health and CMV-seronegative.

V is TRBV6-5 and J is TRBJ1-5; 10 bases line up with TRBD1. This CDR3 is built from 14 residues. The ends lost 8 bases at V and 3 bases at J; junction bases unmatched: 4. Germline lookup yields CDR1 MNHEY and CDR2 SVGAGI. The CDR3 bases are TGTGCCAGCGGGACAGGGGCCTTCAATCAGCCCCAGCATTTT. It specifies CASGTGAFNQPQHF.

CDR3 sequence (DNA): TGCAGCGTTGAAAGGGGACAGGGGAAGACCCAGTACTTC. Amino acids: CSVERGQGKTQYF. The chain carries TRBV29-1 and TRBJ2-5; 10 nucleotides match TRBD1. The V gene's germline CDR1 is SQVTM and CDR2 ANQGSEA. V dropped 2 bases and J dropped 6; count of bases not matched to a gene: 3. The CDR3 is 13 residues long. The complete variable domain, with remaining parts taken from reference TRBV29-1 and TRBJ2-5, reads SAVISQKPSRDICQRGTSLTIQCQVDSQVTMMFWYRQQPGQSLTLIATANQGSEATYESGFVIDKFPISRPNLTFSTLTVSNMSPEDSSIYLCSVERGQGKTQYFGPGTRLLVL.

The genes are TRBV9 and TRBJ2-7; possible D gene TRBD2, 6 bases. Germline-derived CDR1 and CDR2 are SGDLS and YYNGEE. The CDR3 has 15 amino acids. Trimming shortened V by 4 bases and J by 0 bases, and 14 bases separated the two germline ends. CDR3 protein: CASSPRPGGSYEQYF. The CDR3 region has the DNA TGTGCCAGCAGCCCAAGACCCGGGGGCTCCTACGAGCAGTACTTC.

V and J are TRBV6-6 and TRBJ2-5; 9 bases align to TRBD2. The CDR3 consists of 15 residues. J gave up 5 bases and V 2 bases, and 6 bases lay outside the gene matches. Germline assignment: CDR1 MNHNY and CDR2 SVGAGI (reference sequence). CDR3 DNA sequence: TGTGCCAGCAGTTACGGGCGGGAGGGCCGGGAGACCCAGTACTTC. The encoded protein is CASSYGREGRETQYF.

J is TRBJ2-5 and V is TRBV5-4; 10 bases line up with TRBD1. There are 15 residues in the CDR3. Germline CDR1 is SGHNT and CDR2 is YYREEE (reference sequence). V shed 5 bases and J 1 base; nucleotides not matched to a gene: 5. The CDR3 DNA is TGTGCCAGCAGTTGGAGGACAGGGGGCCAAGAGACCCAGTACTTC. Translating it yields CASSWRTGGQETQYF.

The V and J genes are TRBV19 and TRBJ2-5; 7 bases agree with TRBD1. The V gene end was trimmed by 1 base and the J gene end by 4 bases; junction bases not matched to a gene: 6. This CDR3 is 15 amino acids long. The germline V gene encodes CDR1 LNHDA and CDR2 SQIVND (reference sequence). DNA of the CDR3: TGTGCCAGTAGTATAGCGGCGAGGGGGCCAGAGACCCAGTACTTC. It yields the protein CASSIAARGPETQYF. The full variable domain, rest sourced from reference TRBV19 and TRBJ2-5, is DGGITQSPKYLFRKEGQNVTLSCEQNLNHDAMYWYRQDPGQGLRLIYYSQIVNDFQKGDIAEGYSVSREKKESFPLTVTSAQKNPTAFYLCASSIAARGPETQYFGPGTRLLVL.

This clone came up a few times. The rearrangement joins TRBV6-1 to TRBJ2-7; no reliable D call. Trimming stripped 0 bases from V and 3 bases from J, with 6 bases between. The germline V gene has CDR1 MNHNS and CDR2 SASEGT. The CDR3 has 13 residues. CDR3 loop: CASSEARVYEQYF. The CDR3 nucleotides are TGTGCCAGCAGTGAAGCCCGGGTCTACGAGCAGTACTTC.

J is TRBJ2-7 and V is TRBV27, with 7 bases aligning to TRBD1. The length of the CDR3 is 14 residues. The V gene's germline CDR1 is MNHEY and CDR2 SMNVEV (reference sequence). With 7 bases clipped from V and 2 bases from J, the junction kept 8 bases outside the gene matches. The DNA of the CDR3 is TGTGCCAGCACCGTTCGACAGGGCCCCTACGAGCAGTACTTC. Protein sequence: CASTVRQGPYEQYF.

This chain connects TRBV11-2 to TRBJ2-7; a possible D gene is TRBD1 (5 bases). Germline V gene data show CDR1 as SGHAT and CDR2 as FQNNGV. V lost 7 bases, J lost 2 bases, and 18 bases lay in between. The CDR3 totals 15 residues. The CDR3 bases are TGTGCCAGCACCCTGACCTTCACAGGAGCCTACGAGCAGTACTTC. Its translation is CASTLTFTGAYEQYF.

J is TRBJ2-5 and V is TRBV27; TRBD1 might be the D (5 bases). Germline CDR1 is MNHEY and CDR2 is SMNVEV (reference sequence). Trimming cost V 2 bases and J 5 bases, with 9 bases left between them. The CDR3 is made up of 13 amino acids. CDR3 sequence reads: CASSLVGVETQYF. DNA for the CDR3: TGTGCCAGCAGTTTAGTAGGGGTGGAGACCCAGTACTTC.

This chain uses TRBV5-1 with TRBJ2-5, with TRBD1 identical over 11 bases. This CDR3 is 15 amino acids long. V shed 5 bases, J shed 4 bases, and the junction held 7 bases outside the gene matches. Germline V gives CDR1 SGHRS, CDR2 YFSETQ. The CDR3 nucleotides are TGCGCCAGCAGTTTCGGGACAGGGGGTCGAGAGACCCAGTACTTC. Translation: CASSFGTGGRETQYF.

This chain joins TRBV13 and TRBJ2-3; D gene unclear. V lost 5 bases, J lost 2 bases, and 17 bases lay in between. CDR3 size: 16 residues. Germline CDR1 and CDR2: PRHDT and FYEKMQ (reference sequence). The CDR3 protein is CASSPSRMAPTDTQYF. CDR3 coding DNA: TGTGCCAGCAGCCCTAGTCGGATGGCCCCCACAGATACGCAGTATTTT.

The genes are TRBV11-2 and TRBJ2-7, with D perhaps matching TRBD2 (6 bases). Trimming stripped 5 bases from V and 1 base from J, with 15 bases between. Germline V gene sequence: CDR1 SGHAT, CDR2 FQNNGV. This CDR3 has 15 amino acids. CDR3 sequence: CASSGPRDFSYEQYF. DNA of the CDR3: TGTGCCAGCAGCGGACCCCGGGACTTTTCCTACGAGCAGTACTTC.

This chain joins TRBV28 and TRBJ2-1; D unresolved. Germline assignment: CDR1 MDHEN and CDR2 SYDVKM. The CDR3 has 15 residues. With 6 bases removed from V and 0 bases from J, the gap between germline ends came to 12 bases. CDR3 bases: TGTGCCAGCAGCTCCCACCATAGCTCCTACAATGAGCAGTTCTTC. Protein: CASSSHHSSYNEQFF. Full variable domain (outside the CDR3, taken from reference TRBV28 and TRBJ2-1): DVKVTQSSRYLVKRTGEKVFLECVQDMDHENMFWYRQDPGLGLRLIYFSYDVKMKEKGDIPEGYSVSREKKERFSLILESASTNQTSMYLCASSSHHSSYNEQFFGPGTRLTVL.

The genes are TRBV27 and TRBJ2-3, with D unresolved. V was pared by 5 bases and J by 6 bases, with 12 bases between. From germline, CDR1 is MNHEY and CDR2 SMNVEV (reference sequence). The CDR3 consists of 13 residues. DNA of the CDR3: TGTGCCAGCAGTCCAGCCTGGCGGGATACGCAGTATTTT. Translating it yields CASSPAWRDTQYF.

V usage is TRBV2 and J usage is TRBJ2-1; 14 bases agree with TRBD2. The CDR3 spans 17 residues. V dropped 2 bases and J dropped 9; count of bases not matched to a gene: 9. Germline V gene sequence: CDR1 SNHLY, CDR2 FYNNEI. CDR3 nucleotide sequence: TGTGCCAGCAGTGAACGACGGACTAGCGGGAGGTCTCCTGAGCAGTTCTTC. Amino acids: CASSERRTSGRSPEQFF.

The rearrangement uses TRBV10-3 and TRBJ2-7; D not certain. The V gene lost 2 bases and the J gene lost 4 bases, with 6 bases spanning the gap. The CDR3 covers 12 residues. Germline CDR1 ENHRY, CDR2 SYGVKD. The CDR3 is CAISENGYEQYF. CDR3 coding DNA: TGTGCCATCAGTGAGAACGGGTACGAGCAGTACTTC.

The chain recombines TRBV2 with TRBJ2-7, with D maybe TRBD1 (7 bases). This CDR3 has 16 amino acids. CDR1 is SNHLY, CDR2 FYNNEI, per germline. Trimming pared 2 bases from V and 0 bases from J, leaving 14 bases between. CDR3 in amino acids: CASSESGRGASYEQYF. CDR3 nucleotide sequence: TGTGCCAGCAGTGAAAGTGGCAGGGGGGCCTCCTACGAGCAGTACTTC.